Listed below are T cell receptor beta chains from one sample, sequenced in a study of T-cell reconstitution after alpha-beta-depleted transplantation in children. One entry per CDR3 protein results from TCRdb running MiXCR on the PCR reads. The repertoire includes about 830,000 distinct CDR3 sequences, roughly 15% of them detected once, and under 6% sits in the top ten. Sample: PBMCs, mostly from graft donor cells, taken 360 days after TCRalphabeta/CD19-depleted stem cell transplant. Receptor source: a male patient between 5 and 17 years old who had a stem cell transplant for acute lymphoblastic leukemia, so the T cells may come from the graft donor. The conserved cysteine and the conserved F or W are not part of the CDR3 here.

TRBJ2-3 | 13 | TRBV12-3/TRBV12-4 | ASSFVLGDSDTQY
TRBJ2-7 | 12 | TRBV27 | ASSPTGQGYEQY
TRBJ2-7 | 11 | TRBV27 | ASSLQETYEQY
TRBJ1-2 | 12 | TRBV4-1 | ASSRETVNYGYT
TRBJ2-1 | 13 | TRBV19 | ASSIGPGSYNEQF
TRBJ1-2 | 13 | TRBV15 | ATSRDLGQPYGYT
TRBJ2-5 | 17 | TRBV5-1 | ASRNLGTFTSGRGETQY
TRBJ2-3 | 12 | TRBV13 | ASSFNRDIDTQY
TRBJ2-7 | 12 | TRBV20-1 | SAALGLAGGLQY
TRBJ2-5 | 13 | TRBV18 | ASSPGTGEQETQY
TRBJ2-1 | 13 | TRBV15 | ATSRAGASYNEQF
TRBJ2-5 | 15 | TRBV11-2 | ASSLGVRAASTETQY
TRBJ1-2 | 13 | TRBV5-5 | ASSFWDRGAYGYT
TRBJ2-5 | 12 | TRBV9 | ASSVGTAQETQY
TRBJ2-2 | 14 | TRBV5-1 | ASSLVYLPNTGELF
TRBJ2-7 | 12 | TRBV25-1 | ASRLAGSSYEQY
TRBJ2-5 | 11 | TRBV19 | ASSRTHPGTQY